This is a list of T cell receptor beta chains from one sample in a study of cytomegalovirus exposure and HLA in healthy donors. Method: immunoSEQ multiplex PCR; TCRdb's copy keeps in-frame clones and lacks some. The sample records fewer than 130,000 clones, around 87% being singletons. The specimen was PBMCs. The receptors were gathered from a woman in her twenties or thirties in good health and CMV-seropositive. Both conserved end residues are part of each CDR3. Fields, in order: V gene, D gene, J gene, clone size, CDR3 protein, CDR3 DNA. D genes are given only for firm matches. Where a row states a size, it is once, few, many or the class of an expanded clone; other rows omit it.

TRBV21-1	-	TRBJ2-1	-	CASSEIGLAYNEQFF	TGTGCCAGCAGCGAGATCGGACTAGCCTACAATGAGCAGTTCTTC
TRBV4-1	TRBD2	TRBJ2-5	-	CASSHPVRGEETQYF	TGCGCCAGCAGCCACCCAGTGCGGGGGGAGGAGACCCAGTACTTC
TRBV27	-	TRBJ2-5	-	CASSLSRQKRETQYF	TGTGCCAGCAGTTTATCGAGGCAAAAAAGGGAGACCCAGTACTTC
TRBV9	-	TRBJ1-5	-	CASSLTDSNQPQHF	TGTGCCAGCAGCCTGACAGATAGCAATCAGCCCCAGCATTTT
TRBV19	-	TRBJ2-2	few	CASSYLTGSGELFF	TGTGCCAGTAGCTACCTAACGGGTTCCGGGGAGCTGTTTTTT
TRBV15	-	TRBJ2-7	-	CATSPFSWTDTYEQYF	TGTGCCACCAGCCCTTTTTCCTGGACAGACACCTACGAGCAGTACTTC
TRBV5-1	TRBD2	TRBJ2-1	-	CASSQTSGGSSYNEQFF	TGCGCCAGCAGCCAAACTAGCGGGGGGAGCTCCTACAATGAGCAGTTCTTC
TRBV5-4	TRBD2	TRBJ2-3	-	CASSPSGGGTDTQYF	TGTGCCAGCAGCCCAAGCGGGGGGGGCACAGATACGCAGTATTTT
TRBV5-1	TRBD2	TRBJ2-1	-	CASSIAGGQPYNEQFF	TGCGCCAGCAGCATAGCGGGGGGGCAGCCCTACAATGAGCAGTTCTTC
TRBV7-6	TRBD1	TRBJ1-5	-	CASSSGQANQPQHF	TGTGCCAGCAGCTCTGGACAGGCCAATCAGCCCCAGCATTTT
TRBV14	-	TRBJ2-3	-	CASSPRTARWDTQYF	TGTGCCAGCAGCCCCCGGACAGCCCGTTGGGATACGCAGTATTTT
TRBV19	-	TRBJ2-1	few	CATARVSYNEQFF	TGTGCCACCGCCCGAGTATCCTACAATGAGCAGTTCTTC
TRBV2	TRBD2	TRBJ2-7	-	CASSEALRIAGGLGQYF	TGTGCCAGCAGTGAAGCGCTTCGGATAGCGGGAGGACTCGGGCAGTACTTC
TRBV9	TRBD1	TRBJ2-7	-	CASSPSGTGGAEQYF	TGTGCCAGCAGCCCTTCCGGGACAGGGGGCGCCGAGCAGTACTTC
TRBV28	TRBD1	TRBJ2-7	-	CASSLTGDTYEQYF	TGTGCCAGCAGTTTAACAGGGGACACCTACGAGCAGTACTTC
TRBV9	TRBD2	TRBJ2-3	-	CASSGGTSGRDTQYF	TGTGCCAGCAGCGGGGGGACTAGCGGTCGGGATACGCAGTATTTT
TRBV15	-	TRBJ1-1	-	CATSRGRTEAFF	TGTGCCACCAGCAGAGGTCGGACTGAAGCTTTCTTT
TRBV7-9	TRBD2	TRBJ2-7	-	CASSTGTSGVQYF	TGTGCCAGCAGCACCGGGACTAGCGGGGTACAGTACTTC
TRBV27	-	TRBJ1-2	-	CASRGAQYGYTF	TGTGCCAGCAGGGGGGCGCAGTATGGCTACACCTTC
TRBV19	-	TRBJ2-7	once	CRTYRISSYEQYF	TGTAGGACCTACAGGATTAGCTCCTACGAGCAGTACTTC
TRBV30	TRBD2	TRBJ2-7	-	CAWRLAGAYEQYF	TGTGCCTGGAGGCTAGCGGGGGCCTACGAGCAGTACTTC
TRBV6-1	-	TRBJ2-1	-	CASTGAFNSYNEQFF	TGTGCCAGCACGGGAGCCTTCAACTCCTACAATGAGCAGTTCTTC
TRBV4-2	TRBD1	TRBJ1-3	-	CASSQEGGIGNTIYF	TGTGCCAGCAGCCAAGAAGGGGGCATTGGAAACACCATATATTTT
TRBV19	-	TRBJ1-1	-	CASSIGRNTEAFF	TGTGCCAGTAGTATAGGGAGGAACACTGAAGCTTTCTTT
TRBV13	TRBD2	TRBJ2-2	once	CASSATSGGLNTGELFF	TGTGCCAGCAGCGCGACTAGCGGGGGTCTTAACACCGGGGAGCTGTTTTTT
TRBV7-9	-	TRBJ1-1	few	CASSPPARGVGRTEAFF	TGTGCCAGCAGTCCACCTGCCAGGGGCGTTGGCAGGACTGAAGCTTTCTTT
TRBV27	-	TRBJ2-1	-	CASSLRVYNEQFF	TGTGCCAGCAGTTTACGGGTCTACAATGAGCAGTTCTTC
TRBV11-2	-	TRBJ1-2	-	CASSPRGNYGYTF	TGTGCCAGCAGCCCAAGGGGTAACTATGGCTACACCTTC
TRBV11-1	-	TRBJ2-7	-	CASSLERGNEQYF	TGTGCCAGCAGCTTAGAGAGGGGGAACGAGCAGTACTTC
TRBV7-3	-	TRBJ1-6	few	CASSLTGGDSPLHF	TGTGCCAGCAGCTTAACGGGCGGGGATTCACCCCTCCACTTT
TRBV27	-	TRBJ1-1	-	CASKTFFMNTEAFF	TGTGCCAGCAAGACATTTTTCATGAACACTGAAGCTTTCTTT
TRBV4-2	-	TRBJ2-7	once	CASSQDRQVAYEQYF	TGTGCCAGCAGCCAAGATCGGCAGGTTGCCTACGAGCAGTACTTC
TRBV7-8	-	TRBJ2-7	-	CASSFGGSYEQYF	TGTGCCAGCAGCTTTGGCGGGTCCTACGAGCAGTACTTC
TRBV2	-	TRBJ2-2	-	CASSERRNTGELFF	TGTGCCAGCAGTGAGAGGCGGAACACCGGGGAGCTGTTTTTT
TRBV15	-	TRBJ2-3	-	CATSLTGLLGDTQYF	TGTGCCACCAGCTTAACAGGGTTGTTGGGAGATACGCAGTATTTT
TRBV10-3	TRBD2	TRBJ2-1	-	CAISESREGPQGQFF	TGTGCCATCAGTGAGTCGCGGGAGGGGCCCCAGGGGCAGTTCTTC
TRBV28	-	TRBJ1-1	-	CASIPSNTEAFF	TGTGCCAGCATTCCTTCGAACACTGAAGCTTTCTTT
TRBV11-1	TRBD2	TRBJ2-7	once	CASSFRTSGVYEQYF	TGTGCCAGCAGCTTTCGGACTAGCGGAGTATACGAGCAGTACTTC
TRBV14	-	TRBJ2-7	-	CASRESGFGYEQYF	TGTGCCAGTCGGGAGTCGGGTTTTGGGTACGAGCAGTACTTC
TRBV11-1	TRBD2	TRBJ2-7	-	CASSLATSGALEQYF	TGTGCCAGCAGCTTAGCGACTAGCGGGGCCCTCGAGCAGTACTTC
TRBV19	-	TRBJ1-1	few	CASSRTGSGTEAFF	TGTGCCAGTAGTAGAACAGGGTCTGGCACTGAAGCTTTCTTT
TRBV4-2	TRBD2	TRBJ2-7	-	CASSQAAGVESQYF	TGTGCCAGCAGCCAAGCAGCGGGGGTGGAGTCGCAGTACTTC
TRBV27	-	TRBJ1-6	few	CASSSQGSPLHF	TGTGCCAGCAGCTCACAGGGCTCACCCCTCCACTTT
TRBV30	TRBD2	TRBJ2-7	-	CASSGKGEQYF	TGTGCCTCTAGCGGGAAGGGCGAGCAGTACTTC
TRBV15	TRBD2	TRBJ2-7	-	CATSRGAGGTYEQYF	TGTGCCACCAGCAGAGGTGCGGGGGGCACCTACGAGCAGTACTTC
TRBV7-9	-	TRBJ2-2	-	CASRPTTDGELFF	TGTGCCAGCAGGCCTACTACTGACGGGGAGCTGTTTTTT
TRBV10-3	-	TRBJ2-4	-	CAISTLPVGLAKNIQYF	TGTGCCATCAGTACCCTCCCGGTCGGTCTAGCCAAAAACATTCAGTACTTC
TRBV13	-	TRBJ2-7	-	CASSLSGTSPYEQYF	TGTGCCAGCAGCTTATCCGGGACATCGCCCTACGAGCAGTACTTC
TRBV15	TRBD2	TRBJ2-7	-	CATSRVAGVSTGEQYF	TGTGCCACCAGCAGAGTAGCGGGAGTAAGCACGGGGGAGCAGTACTTC
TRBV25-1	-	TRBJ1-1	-	CASSAQGEAFF	TGTGCCAGCAGTGCCCAGGGTGAAGCTTTCTTT
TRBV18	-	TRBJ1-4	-	CASSPPGAGEKLFF	TGTGCCAGCTCACCACCGGGGGCTGGTGAAAAACTGTTTTTT
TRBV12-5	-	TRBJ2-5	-	CASGFPPSETQYF	TGTGCTAGTGGTTTTCCCCCTTCCGAGACCCAGTACTTC
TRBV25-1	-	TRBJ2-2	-	CASSEGLTGELFF	TGTGCCAGCAGTGAAGGCCTGACCGGGGAGCTGTTTTTT
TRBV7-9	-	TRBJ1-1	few	CASRATGMNTEAFF	TGTGCCAGCAGAGCTACAGGGATGAACACTGAAGCTTTCTTT
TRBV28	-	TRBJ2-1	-	CASTVGRASEQFF	TGTGCCAGCACCGTGGGCAGGGCGTCTGAGCAGTTCTTC
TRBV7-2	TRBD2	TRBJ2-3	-	CASSRLAGGSTDTQYF	TGTGCCAGCAGCCGACTAGCGGGAGGGAGCACAGATACGCAGTATTTT
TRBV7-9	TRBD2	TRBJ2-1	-	CASSHRTSLNNEQFF	TGTGCCAGCAGCCATAGGACTAGCCTAAACAATGAGCAGTTCTTC
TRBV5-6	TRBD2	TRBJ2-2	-	CASSLRGGRTGELFF	TGTGCCAGCAGCTTGCGGGGGGGCCGAACCGGGGAGCTGTTTTTT
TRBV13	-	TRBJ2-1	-	CASAPMVPMQFF	TGTGCCAGCGCCCCTATGGTCCCGATGCAGTTCTTC